This T cell receptor beta chain is drawn from a study of blood T cell repertoires in COVID-19. Whole-study context: Sources were T cells, B-cell-depleted T cells, or PBMCs; the material itself was cDNA or gDNA.

Germline CDR1 SGHKS, CDR2 YYEKEE (reference sequence). There are 14 residues in the CDR3. V was shortened by 0 bases and J by 2 bases, with 8 bases between the two germline ends. In the authors' workflow: For nucleated cells, counts were estimated from reference gene primer amplification. Measured with immunoSEQ multiplex PCR; TCRdb has only the in-frame clones, and not every one. V and J calls and clone size are copied from that table; D and trimming were computed from the DNA. This sample has over 150,000 clones, with around nine tenths found just once. Sequencing input: peripheral blood. J is TRBJ1-1 and V is TRBV5-5; possible D gene TRBD1, 6 bases. The sequence was obtained from a woman aged 18-35 years who had recovered from COVID-19. The CDR3 region has the DNA TGTGCCAGCAGCTTGGCACAGGGTAACACTGAAGCTTTCTTT. Amino acids: CASSLAQGNTEAFF. The variable domain in full, completed from reference TRBV5-5 and TRBJ1-1, reads DAGVTQSPTHLIKTRGQQVTLRCSPISGHKSVSWYQQVLGQGPQFIFQYYEKEERGRGNFPDRFSARQFPNYSSELNVNALLLGDSALYLCASSLAQGNTEAFFGQGTRLTVV.